These 27 T cell receptor beta chains were all obtained from the same sample, sequenced in a study of cytotoxic CD8 clonotypes in ibrutinib-treated CLL. Measured with immunoSEQ multiplex PCR; TCRdb has only the in-frame clones, and not every one. Among 5,500 or so clones listed, about two thirds were seen once. Specimen: PBMCs, collected before ibrutinib treatment. Every receptor here comes from a human donor with chronic lymphocytic leukemia.

The V call is TRBV12-5, the J call TRBJ2-7; 11 bases line up with TRBD1. Per germline, CDR1 LGHNT and CDR2 FRNRAP. There are 15 residues in the CDR3. With V trimmed by 7 bases and J by 7 bases, 12 bases remained unmatched. The DNA of the CDR3 is TGTGCTAGTGCCCGACCGGGACAGGGGGTAAGGGAGCAGTACTTC. It translates to CASARPGQGVREQYF.

The CDR3 coding sequence is TGTGCCAGCAGCTTTACGAGGCAGGGGGCCAGTGGCTACACCTTC. It specifies CASSFTRQGASGYTF. The rearrangement joins TRBV7-8 to TRBJ1-2; 8 nucleotides align to TRBD1. V shed 3 bases and J 7 bases; nucleotides not matched to a gene: 10. This CDR3 spans 15 amino acids. CDR1 is SGHVS, CDR2 FQNEAQ, per germline. Complete variable domain (other parts from reference TRBV7-8 and TRBJ1-2): GAGVSQSPRYKVAKRGQDVALRCDPISGHVSLFWYQQALGQGPEFLTYFQNEAQLDKSGLPSDRFFAERPEGSVSTLKIQRTQQEDSAVYLCASSFTRQGASGYTFGSGTRLTVV.

This clone is classed as medium-sized. The chain carries TRBV4-2 and TRBJ2-3; D is unclear. Germline V gene lookup returns CDR1 LGHNA and CDR2 YNFKEQ. This CDR3 region has 17 residues. The V end lost 0 bases, the J end lost 6 bases, and 19 bases lay between the germline ends. This CDR3 reads CASSQEFQDHSGDTQYF. The CDR3 region has the DNA TGTGCCAGCAGCCAAGAATTCCAAGACCACTCAGGTGATACGCAGTATTTT.

The chain couples TRBV7-2 to TRBJ2-7; perhaps TRBD2 as D (5 bases). Looked up from germline, CDR1 is SGHTA and CDR2 is FQGNSA. Trimming pared 6 bases from V and 1 base from J, leaving 10 bases between. This CDR3 has 13 amino acids. This CDR3 reads CASSRTSSYEQYF. CDR3 nucleotides: TGTGCCAGCAGTCGGACTTCTTCCTACGAGCAGTACTTC.

The chain joins TRBV6-1 to TRBJ1-1, with D unresolved. This CDR3 is 14 amino acids long. Germline V CDR1 and CDR2: MNHNS, SASEGT. V was cut by 1 base and J by 0 bases, with 6 bases left in between. Here the CDR3 reads CASSEGVLNTEAFF. The CDR3 nucleotides are TGTGCCAGCAGTGAAGGGGTGCTGAACACTGAAGCTTTCTTT.

By share of the sample, this clone is medium-sized. The gene calls are TRBV19 and TRBJ2-7; TRBD1 is a possible D gene (7 bases). Trimming pared 6 bases from V and 0 bases from J, leaving 18 bases between. The V gene's germline CDR1 is LNHDA and CDR2 SQIVND (reference sequence). This CDR3 has 16 residues. The DNA for the CDR3 is TGTGCCAGTAGCCTCCGTGGAGGGGGCCTCTCCTACGAGCAGTACTTC. Translation: CASSLRGGGLSYEQYF.

The chain carries TRBV11-3 and TRBJ2-1; perhaps TRBD2 as D (5 bases). The CDR3 runs to 14 residues. The ends were cut back, 5 bases at V and 8 bases at J, with 16 bases in the middle. Germline CDR1 and CDR2: SGHNT and YENEEA. CDR3 sequence: CASSRGAPPDEQFF. DNA of the CDR3: TGTGCCAGCAGCCGGGGAGCCCCACCCGATGAGCAGTTCTTC.

The chain combines TRBV7-7 with TRBJ1-6; D uncertain. This CDR3 spans 15 amino acids. V was clipped by 2 bases and J by 8 bases, with 13 bases between them. Germline lookup yields CDR1 SSHAT and CDR2 FNYEAQ (reference sequence). The CDR3 sequence is CASSLRAGRDSPLHF. The CDR3 nucleotides are TGTGCCAGCAGCTTACGGGCAGGCCGCGATTCACCCCTCCACTTT.

The chain couples TRBV19 to TRBJ2-3; D uncertain. V lost 6 bases to trimming and J lost 6 bases, with 10 bases between them. The CDR3 extends over 12 amino acids. Germline values: CDR1 LNHDA, CDR2 SQIVND (reference sequence). CDR3 coding DNA: TGTGCCAGTAGCCCCTATGGGGATACGCAGTATTTT. Translated: CASSPYGDTQYF.

The J gene is TRBJ2-3, the V gene TRBV4-1, with 8 bases aligning to TRBD2. The CDR3 sequence is 15 residues long. The trim removed 3 bases at V and 9 bases at J, leaving 11 bases unmatched. The germline gives CDR1 MGHRA, CDR2 YSYEKL. The DNA of the CDR3 is TGCGCCAGCAGCCAGCGGGGGGCCCCCGGGGAGACGCAGTATTTT. It encodes CASSQRGAPGETQYF.

The chain joins TRBV7-3 to TRBJ2-5; the D gene could be TRBD1 or TRBD2 (6 bases each). Trimming shortened V by 5 bases and J by 3 bases, and 16 bases separated the two germline ends. Germline V lookup: CDR1 SGHTA, CDR2 FQGTGA. This CDR3 contains 15 residues. DNA of the CDR3: TGTGCCAGCAGCCCCGGAAAGGGGGGTGAAGAGACCCAGTACTTC. This codes for CASSPGKGGEETQYF.

The chain combines TRBV7-6 with TRBJ2-2; 8 bases fit TRBD2. The CDR3 runs to 16 residues. CDR1 SGHVS and CDR2 FNYEAQ come from the germline V gene. J was trimmed by 4 bases and V by 3 bases; bases with no gene match: 7. CDR3 DNA sequence: TGTGCCAGCAGCTTGGCGGGGGGTTGGGGCACCGGGGAGCTGTTTTTT. Its protein product is CASSLAGGWGTGELFF.

This clone came up a few times. Within the sample, other DNA sequences also encode this same CDR3. The V gene is TRBV6-5, the J gene TRBJ1-5; D gene ambiguous. V dropped 0 bases and J dropped 4 bases, with 7 bases sitting between them. Germline CDR1 reads MNHEY; CDR2 reads SVGAGI. This CDR3 has 14 amino acids. This CDR3 is CASSYSGGNQPQHF. The DNA for the CDR3 is TGTGCCAGCAGTTACTCAGGAGGAAATCAGCCCCAGCATTTT.

The chain uses TRBV7-8 and TRBJ2-3; TRBD1 aligns across 8 bases. Germline V CDR1 and CDR2: SGHVS, FQNEAQ. This CDR3 has 15 residues. Trimming at V came to 5 bases and at J to 2 bases, leaving 6 bases not matched to a gene. The CDR3 DNA is TGTGCCAGCAGCGACGCCAGGGGGCTCACAGATACGCAGTATTTT. The encoded protein is CASSDARGLTDTQYF.

J is TRBJ2-3 and V is TRBV7-8, with TRBD2 matching over 11 bases. From germline, CDR1 is SGHVS and CDR2 FQNEAQ. CDR3 size: 18 residues. V lost 1 base, J lost 8 bases, and 14 bases stayed unmatched. CDR3 nucleotides: TGTGCCAGCAGCTTAGAGGGGTTTATAGCGGGGGGGCGTCGTACGCAGTATTTT. It codes for CASSLEGFIAGGRRTQYF.

The chain is built from TRBV6-6 and TRBJ1-2; D call uncertain. The V gene's germline CDR1 is MNHNY and CDR2 SVGAGI (reference sequence). V was pared by 8 bases and J by 9 bases, with 13 bases between. The CDR3 spans 11 residues. The CDR3 sequence is CASLSALRYTF. Written as DNA, the CDR3 is TGTGCCAGCCTCTCAGCCTTGCGCTACACCTTC.

This chain joins TRBV19 and TRBJ1-6; D gene unclear. Trimming removed 11 bases at V and 7 bases at J, with 15 bases between. Germline CDR1 reads LNHDA; CDR2 reads SQIVND (reference sequence). The CDR3 spans 13 residues. The CDR3 protein is CASTSGWNSPLHF. In DNA form, the CDR3 reads TGTGCCTCAACCTCAGGTTGGAATTCACCCCTCCACTTT.

This clone appeared a single time. The chain is built from TRBV11-3 and TRBJ2-3, with D perhaps being TRBD1 or TRBD2 (5 bases each). The germline V gene encodes CDR1 SGHNT and CDR2 YENEEA. Trimming shortened V by 1 base and J by 0 bases, and 8 bases separated the two germline ends. The CDR3 is 15 amino acids. The CDR3 is CASSLGGGSTDTQYF. The CDR3 region has the DNA TGTGCCAGCAGCTTAGGTGGGGGAAGCACAGATACGCAGTATTTT.

A single count supports this clone. The chain uses TRBV5-4 and TRBJ2-7; D is perhaps TRBD1 (6 bases). V lost 0 bases and J 4 bases, leaving 17 bases between the germline ends. Per the germline V gene, CDR1 is SGHNT and CDR2 is YYREEE (reference sequence). The CDR3 covers 16 residues. The CDR3 loop reads CASSLAGQGIGYEQYF. CDR3 nucleotide sequence: TGTGCCAGCAGCTTGGCCGGCCAGGGGATTGGATACGAGCAGTACTTC.

This clone turned up a few times. The chain combines TRBV9 with TRBJ2-7; unclear D gene. The CDR3 sequence is 14 residues long. Trimming shortened V by 4 bases and J by 2 bases, and 13 bases separated the two germline ends. Germline CDR1 SGDLS, CDR2 YYNGEE. Here the CDR3 DNA reads TGTGCCAGCAGCCGTCCGGGCCTCCCCTACGAGCAGTACTTC. Amino acid sequence: CASSRPGLPYEQYF.

J is TRBJ1-1 and V is TRBV27, with 7 nucleotides matching TRBD1. Losses at the gene ends were 5 bases for V and 6 bases for J; bases not matched to a gene: 9. The germline gives CDR1 MNHEY, CDR2 SMNVEV (reference sequence). CDR3 length equals 14 residues. For the CDR3, the DNA is TGTGCCAGCAGTCCCCAGACAGGGAGGGCTGAAGCTTTCTTT. This codes for CASSPQTGRAEAFF.

This clone is categorized as large (0.1 to 1%). The rearrangement links TRBV15 to TRBJ1-4; D remains ambiguous. Germline V gives CDR1 LNHNV, CDR2 YYDKDF (reference sequence). The CDR3 covers 17 residues. The V end lost 0 bases, the J end lost 0 bases, and 11 bases lay between the germline ends. CDR3 sequence (DNA): TGTGCCACCAGCAGAGATTATGAATCCGCAACTAATGAAAAACTGTTTTTT. Amino acids: CATSRDYESATNEKLFF.

V gene TRBV5-1 combines with J gene TRBJ1-3; 7 bases map to TRBD1. The CDR3 is 16 amino acids. The J segment lost 1 base and the V segment lost 0 bases, leaving 4 bases of the junction unmatched. Germline CDR1 and CDR2: SGHRS and YFSETQ. CDR3 region: CASSLEQGPSGNTIYF. CDR3 DNA: TGCGCCAGCAGCTTGGAACAGGGGCCTTCTGGAAACACCATATATTTT. The full variable domain, with the rest looked up from reference TRBV5-1 and TRBJ1-3, is KAGVTQTPRYLIKTRGQQVTLSCSPISGHRSVSWYQQTPGQGLQFLFEYFSETQRNKGNFPGRFSGRQFSNSRSEMNVSTLELGDSALYLCASSLEQGPSGNTIYFGEGSWLTVV.

This clone was seen only once. The rearrangement joins TRBV9 to TRBJ1-2; TRBD1 agrees at 8 bases. CDR3 size: 14 residues. The trim removed 4 bases at V and 4 bases at J, leaving 6 bases unmatched. Germline loops: CDR1 SGDLS, CDR2 YYNGEE. The chain's CDR3 is CASSWTGWAYGYTF. CDR3 nucleotides: TGTGCCAGCAGCTGGACAGGGTGGGCCTATGGCTACACCTTC.

The rearrangement links TRBV27 to TRBJ2-2, with 7 bases matching TRBD1. CDR1 is MNHEY and CDR2 is SMNVEV in the germline V gene (reference sequence). J gave up 5 bases and V 6 bases, and 9 bases lay outside the gene matches. This CDR3 region has 15 residues. The CDR3 loop is CASSDWDSSTGELFF. CDR3 coding DNA: TGTGCCAGCAGCGATTGGGACAGTTCTACCGGGGAGCTGTTTTTT.

This clone came up a few times. V is TRBV7-9 and J is TRBJ2-7; 8 bases fit TRBD1. The CDR3 loop spans 12 amino acids. Germline-derived CDR1 and CDR2 are SEHNR and FQNEAQ (reference sequence). V shed 5 bases, J shed 6 bases, and the junction held 3 bases outside the gene matches. The CDR3 region has the DNA TGTGCCAGCAGCCAAGACAGGGGCGAGCAGTACTTC. It codes for CASSQDRGEQYF.

V is TRBV7-9 and J is TRBJ1-2, with 10 bases fitting TRBD1. V was pared by 3 bases and J by 6 bases, with 7 bases of the junction left unmatched. Germline lookup yields CDR1 SEHNR and CDR2 FQNEAQ (reference sequence). The CDR3 extends over 15 amino acids. The CDR3 loop reads CASSFGTGELHGYTF. CDR3 DNA: TGTGCCAGCAGCTTCGGGACAGGGGAACTTCATGGCTACACCTTC.